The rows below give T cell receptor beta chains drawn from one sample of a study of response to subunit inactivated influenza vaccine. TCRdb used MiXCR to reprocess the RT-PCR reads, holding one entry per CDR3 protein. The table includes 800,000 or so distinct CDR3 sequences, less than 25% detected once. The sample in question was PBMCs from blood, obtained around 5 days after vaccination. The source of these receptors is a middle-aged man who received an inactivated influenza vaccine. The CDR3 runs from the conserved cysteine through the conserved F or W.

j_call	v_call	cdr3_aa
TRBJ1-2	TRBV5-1	CASSFGDRAGYTF
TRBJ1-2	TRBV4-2	CASSQWDREVFVGYTF
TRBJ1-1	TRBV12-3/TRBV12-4	CASSSVGGTEAFF
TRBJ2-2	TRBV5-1	CASSSTSLYLSNTGELFF
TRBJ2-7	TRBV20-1	CSARGLAGAVYEQYF
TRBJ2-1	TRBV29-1	CSVVLAGPYNEQFF
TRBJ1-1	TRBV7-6	CASSLVRQGPLTNAEAFF
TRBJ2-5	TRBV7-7	CASRGGARETQYF
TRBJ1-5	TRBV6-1	CASTAGSYSNQPQHF
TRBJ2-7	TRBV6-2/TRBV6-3	CASRDLAGPTYEQYF
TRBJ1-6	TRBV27	CASSSTGTGGASGGSPLHF
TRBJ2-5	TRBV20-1	CSATTDRAKETQYF
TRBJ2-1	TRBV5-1	CASSFGGLEQFF
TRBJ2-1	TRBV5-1	CASSLTSGGPPYNEQFF
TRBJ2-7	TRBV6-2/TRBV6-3	CASRLGLAYYEQYF
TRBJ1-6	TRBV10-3	CAISDQGGNSPLHF
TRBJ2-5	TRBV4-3	CASSQDISIGRGQETQYF
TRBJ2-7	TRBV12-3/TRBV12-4	CASSSRQGTEQYF
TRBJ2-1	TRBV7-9	CASSLPGGPNEQFF
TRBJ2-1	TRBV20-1	CSAILAGLSSYNEQFF
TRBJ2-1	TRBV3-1	CASSQETSVGDEQFF
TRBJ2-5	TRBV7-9	CASLGLAFETQYF
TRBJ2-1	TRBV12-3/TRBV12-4	CASTGLAMVSYNEQFF
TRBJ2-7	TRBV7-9	CASSEPGVRYEQYF
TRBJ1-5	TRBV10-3	CAISESSLDSNQPQHF
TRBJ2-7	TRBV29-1	CSVGQGIYEQYF
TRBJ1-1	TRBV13	CASSPPPIRNTEAFF